Presented here are 6 T cell receptor beta chains from one specimen sequenced in a study of T cell responses to AZD1222 COVID-19 vaccine. Sequenced by immunoSEQ multiplex PCR; TCRdb stores in-frame clones only, minus some. This sample carries about 99,000 clones, roughly nine tenths of them seen once, and the ten largest clones take over 9.5%. The sample consisted of peripheral blood, taken on day 0 of AZD1222 vaccination. The receptors were sampled from an adult in good health.

This chain joins TRBV6-5 and TRBJ2-7, with a possible D match to TRBD1 (6 bases). The CDR3 runs to 12 residues. The germline gives CDR1 MNHEY, CDR2 SVGAGI. Trimming cost V 5 bases and J 5 bases, with 10 bases left between them. The CDR3 loop is CASSPTGNEQYF. The CDR3 DNA follows: TGTGCCAGCAGTCCGACAGGTAACGAGCAGTACTTC.

The J gene is TRBJ1-2, the V gene TRBV2; perhaps TRBD1 as D (5 bases). The V end was cut by 4 bases, the J end by 7 bases, with 13 bases between. This CDR3 contains 13 residues. Germline assignment: CDR1 SNHLY and CDR2 FYNNEI. For the CDR3, the DNA is TGTGCCAGCAGTGTGGGAGGGGCGGGTGGCTACACCTTC. This translates into CASSVGGAGGYTF.

This clone occurred once. The V and J genes are TRBV30 and TRBJ2-7; TRBD1 is a possible D gene (6 bases). Trimming removed 4 bases from V and 0 bases from J, with 7 bases in between. The CDR3 sequence is 12 residues long. CDR1 is GTSNPN, CDR2 SVGIG, per germline (reference sequence). Written as DNA, the CDR3 is TGTGCCTGGAACAGGGCCTCCTACGAGCAGTACTTC. The encoded protein is CAWNRASYEQYF.

The chain carries TRBV5-1 and TRBJ2-1; 7 nucleotides match TRBD1. Losses at the gene ends were 3 bases for V and 9 bases for J; bases not matched to a gene: 6. CDR3 length: 13 amino acids. CDR1 is SGHRS, CDR2 YFSETQ, per germline. CDR3 loop: CASSSDRAGEQFF. CDR3 nucleotide sequence: TGCGCCAGCAGCTCCGACAGGGCGGGTGAGCAGTTCTTC.

This rearrangement joins TRBV7-9 to TRBJ2-1, with D unclear. Trimming removed 3 bases at V and 0 bases at J, with 9 bases between. The CDR3 length is 15 residues. Germline V gene sequence: CDR1 SEHNR, CDR2 FQNEAQ (reference sequence). CDR3 nucleotide sequence: TGTGCCAGCAGCTTTACTGGCGGCTCCTACAATGAGCAGTTCTTC. Its translation: CASSFTGGSYNEQFF.

This sequence joins TRBV6-5 and TRBJ2-3; 7 nucleotides line up with TRBD1. Germline trimming cut 6 bases from V and 1 base from J; bases unmatched to any gene: 7. The CDR3 spans 15 residues. Per the germline V gene, CDR1 is MNHEY and CDR2 is SVGAGI. The CDR3 DNA reads TGTGCCAGCAGAGTCCCTGACAGGGGCACAGATACGCAGTATTTT. Translated, it gives CASRVPDRGTDTQYF.